This T cell receptor beta chain was captured by sequencing in a study of CD8 T cells in Susac syndrome. When the RNA was reverse transcribed, random hexamers were used with an input of about 0.5 to 1 ug. With immunoSEQ multiplex PCR, TCR beta CDR3 was amplified across 54 Vbeta and 13 Jbeta. TCRdb re-analysed the immunoSEQ multiplex PCR reads in MiXCR, keeping a single row per CDR3 protein. The data show over 200,000 distinct CDR3 sequences, more than 85% seen once. The T cells that were sequenced for TCR beta were CD8+ and CD4+ cells from blood. The CD8+ and CD4+ T cells were negatively isolated, with the TEMRA cells enriched by FACS. The origin of this receptor is a human donor with multiple sclerosis. The specimen sequenced was CD4+ T cells from PBMCs.

The CDR3 region has the DNA TGCAGTGCTAGAGAAGGGACAGTAGGGAACACTGAAGCTTTCTTT. This encodes CSAREGTVGNTEAFF. The chain joins TRBV20-1 to TRBJ1-1; 7 bases are shared with TRBD1. The CDR3 runs 15 residues. The V and J ends lost 0 bases and 1 base, in that order; junction bases with no gene match: 5. Germline V CDR1 and CDR2: DFQATT, SNEGSKA (reference sequence).